The rows below give T cell receptor beta chains drawn from one sample of a study of response to subunit inactivated influenza vaccine. One entry per CDR3 protein results from TCRdb running MiXCR on the RT-PCR reads. Among 430,000 or so distinct CDR3 sequences, 10% to 11% were seen once, and the ten largest hold 9.5% to 15%. The sample in question was PBMCs from blood, obtained about 40 days after vaccination. These receptors all stem from a man in his forties or fifties who received an inactivated influenza vaccine. Each CDR3 is given with its conserved first and last residue. Each record gives: CDR3 protein, CDR3 DNA, clone size, V gene, J gene, D gene. A D gene is named only where the DNA matches it firmly. Size values are once, few and many counts, or a class for expanded clones, and some rows have none.

CDR3: CSARDTGTYTYEQYF
DNA: TGCAGTGCTAGAGATACGGGGACTTACACCTACGAGCAGTACTTC
size: NA
V: TRBV20-1
J: TRBJ2-7
D: NA

CDR3: CASSLTGQKTLSGANVLTF
DNA: TGCGCCAGCAGCTTGACAGGGCAGAAAACTCTCTCTGGGGCCAACGTCCTGACTTTC
size: NA
V: TRBV5-1
J: TRBJ2-6
D: NA

CDR3: CSASKTYEQYF
DNA: TGCAGTGCTAGCAAGACCTACGAGCAGTACTTC
size: many
V: TRBV20-1
J: TRBJ2-7
D: NA

CDR3: CASSVEGDQPQHF
DNA: TGTGCCAGCAGCGTAGAAGGGGATCAGCCCCAGCATTTT
size: NA
V: TRBV9
J: TRBJ1-5
D: NA

CDR3: CASSYSASGGLAKNIQYF
DNA: TGTGCCAGCAGTTACTCGGCTAGCGGGGGACTAGCCAAAAACATTCAGTACTTC
size: few
V: TRBV6-5
J: TRBJ2-4
D: TRBD2

CDR3: CASSLGQGLTDTQYF
DNA: TGTGCCAGCAGCCTCGGACAGGGACTCACAGATACGCAGTATTTT
size: many
V: TRBV5-1
J: TRBJ2-3
D: TRBD1

CDR3: CASSKGLASSYNEQFF
DNA: TGTGCCAGCAGCAAGGGACTAGCGAGCTCCTACAATGAGCAGTTCTTC
size: many
V: TRBV11-2
J: TRBJ2-1
D: TRBD2

CDR3: CASEQGFTEAFF
DNA: TGTGCCAGCGAACAGGGTTTTACTGAAGCTTTCTTT
size: NA
V: TRBV11-2
J: TRBJ1-1
D: NA

CDR3: CASSLVSNRVSYEQYF
DNA: TGTGCCAGCAGCTTAGTCTCGAACAGGGTCTCCTACGAGCAGTACTTC
size: NA
V: TRBV11-3
J: TRBJ2-7
D: NA

CDR3: CASSPPPLGQRAFF
DNA: TGTGCCAGCTCACCACCGCCCCTTGGACAGAGAGCTTTCTTT
size: NA
V: TRBV18
J: TRBJ1-1
D: NA

CDR3: CATSGGGPSYEQYF
DNA: TGTGCCACCAGCGGCGGGGGGCCCTCCTACGAGCAGTACTTC
size: many
V: TRBV15
J: TRBJ2-7
D: TRBD2

CDR3: CASSLTDPYEQYF
DNA: TGTGCCAGCAGCTTAACGGACCCCTACGAGCAGTACTTC
size: many
V: TRBV7-2
J: TRBJ2-7
D: NA

CDR3: CASSLGPQGAERKPQHF
DNA: TGTGCCAGCAGTTTAGGCCCACAGGGGGCGGAAAGAAAGCCCCAGCATTTT
size: NA
V: TRBV12-3/TRBV12-4
J: TRBJ1-5
D: TRBD1

CDR3: CSVEGTGTSSYEQYF
DNA: TGCAGCGTTGAGGGGACAGGGACCAGCTCCTACGAGCAGTACTTC
size: many
V: TRBV29-1
J: TRBJ2-7
D: TRBD1

CDR3: CASSSLQGGVFNEQFF
DNA: TGTGCCAGCAGTTCCCTCCAGGGCGGCGTCTTCAATGAGCAGTTCTTC
size: NA
V: TRBV6-5
J: TRBJ2-1
D: NA

CDR3: CSARVGSYEQYF
DNA: TGCAGTGCTAGGGTGGGATCCTACGAGCAGTACTTC
size: NA
V: TRBV20-1
J: TRBJ2-7
D: NA

CDR3: CSAVGRHNEQFF
DNA: TGCAGCGCCGTTGGAAGACACAATGAGCAGTTCTTC
size: many
V: TRBV29-1
J: TRBJ2-1
D: NA

CDR3: CATSDFTGTGQFF
DNA: TGTGCCACCAGTGATTTTACCGGGACGGGACAGTTCTTC
size: NA
V: TRBV24-1
J: TRBJ2-1
D: NA